These 19 T cell receptor beta chains were sequenced from one sample in a study of CD8+ T cells in alopecia areata. RNA was isolated and reverse transcribed to cDNA, the sequencing template. Some clones are missing from TCRdb's copy, which holds only in-frame ones; the method was immunoSEQ multiplex PCR. The table includes 90,000 to 150,000 clones, approximately 59% detected once. The treatment denotes: oral pan-JAK inhibitor, 5-10 mg twice daily. The sequencing here drew on CD8+ T cells sorted from blood, taken at week 4, from a patient treated with tofacitinib. These receptors were collected from a human donor with alopecia areata.

V is TRBV29-1 and J is TRBJ2-5, with TRBD1 as a possible D gene (6 bases). The CDR3 spans 14 residues. Trimming took off 6 bases at V and 2 bases at J, with 16 bases between the two ends. Germline lookup yields CDR1 SQVTM and CDR2 ANQGSEA. The CDR3: CSVSGTNTQETQYF. Written as DNA, the CDR3 is TGCAGCGTGTCCGGGACAAACACTCAAGAGACCCAGTACTTC.

This clone was counted between two and nine times. This chain connects TRBV7-9 to TRBJ2-1; D unclear. Germline V CDR1 and CDR2: SEHNR, FQNEAQ (reference sequence). Trimming took off 5 bases at V and 8 bases at J, with 7 bases between the two ends. The CDR3 is 11 residues long. Written as DNA, the CDR3 is TGTGCCAGCAGCCCAAACTATGAGCAGTTCTTC. Protein: CASSPNYEQFF.

This chain uses TRBV13 with TRBJ2-7; the D gene could be TRBD1 or TRBD2 (5 bases each). Looked up from germline, CDR1 is PRHDT and CDR2 is FYEKMQ (reference sequence). Trimming shortened V by 5 bases and J by 2 bases, and 16 bases separated the two germline ends. The CDR3 consists of 15 residues. The CDR3 protein is CASSPMRGPAYEQYF. The CDR3 DNA sequence: TGTGCCAGCAGCCCAATGAGGGGACCCGCCTACGAGCAGTACTTC.

V usage is TRBV7-9 and J usage is TRBJ2-7; tentatively, D is TRBD2 (6 bases). Trimming took off 1 base at V and 5 bases at J, with 9 bases between the two ends. The length of the CDR3 is 13 residues. Germline V gene lookup returns CDR1 SEHNR and CDR2 FQNEAQ (reference sequence). The CDR3 region has the DNA TGTGCCAGCAGCTTAGAGGGAGGTGACGAGCAGTACTTC. Amino acid sequence: CASSLEGGDEQYF.

This clone was seen a handful of times. The chain joins TRBV2 to TRBJ2-2, with a weak D call TRBD1 (5 bases). CDR1 is SNHLY, CDR2 FYNNEI, per germline. With 4 bases removed from V and 1 base from J, the gap between germline ends came to 13 bases. The CDR3 spans 16 residues. Here the CDR3 reads CASSGVPGQNTGELFF. CDR3 in DNA: TGTGCCAGCAGTGGGGTTCCTGGACAGAACACCGGGGAGCTGTTTTTT. Full variable domain (remainder filled in from reference TRBV2 and TRBJ2-2): EPEVTQTPSHQVTQMGQEVILRCVPISNHLYFYWYRQILGQKVEFLVSFYNNEISEKSEIFDDQFSVERPDGSNFTLKIRSTKLEDSAMYFCASSGVPGQNTGELFFGEGSRLTVL.

The chain couples TRBV5-1 to TRBJ2-2; 7 nucleotides align to TRBD1. CDR3 length equals 14 residues. Germline lookup yields CDR1 SGHRS and CDR2 YFSETQ. The junction had 3 bases not matched to a gene; V was cut back by 7 bases and J by 0 bases. CDR3 sequence reads: CASGTATNTGELFF. CDR3 DNA sequence: TGCGCCAGCGGGACAGCGACGAACACCGGGGAGCTGTTTTTT.

In this sample, this clone turned up a few times. This chain connects TRBV29-1 to TRBJ1-2, with a possible D match to TRBD1 (6 bases). V lost 0 bases to trimming and J lost 4 bases, with 15 bases between them. Per germline, CDR1 SQVTM and CDR2 ANQGSEA. The CDR3 sequence is 15 residues long. The CDR3 is CSVEDQTGPAYGYTF. The CDR3 bases are TGCAGCGTTGAAGACCAAACAGGGCCGGCCTATGGCTACACCTTC.

This clone was detected a few times. The V gene is TRBV7-2, the J gene TRBJ2-7, with a possible D match to TRBD2 (5 bases). V lost 2 bases, J lost 2 bases, and 7 bases lay in between. CDR3 size: 13 residues. Germline assignment: CDR1 SGHTA and CDR2 FQGNSA. The CDR3, as DNA: TGTGCCAGCAGCTTAATCGGGACCTACGAGCAGTACTTC. This translates into CASSLIGTYEQYF.

The chain employs TRBV10-3 and TRBJ2-7; the match to TRBD2 covers 9 bases. From germline, CDR1 is ENHRY and CDR2 SYGVKD. Unmatched junction bases numbered 10, after V lost 11 bases and J lost 5 bases. CDR3 length: 13 residues. In nucleotides, the CDR3 is TGTGCCCTCGCACAGGGCGGGGGGGACGAGCAGTACTTC. This sequence encodes CALAQGGGDEQYF.

V gene TRBV10-3 combines with J gene TRBJ2-5; D uncertain. The CDR3 spans 14 residues. The germline gives CDR1 ENHRY, CDR2 SYGVKD. The ends were cut back, 4 bases at V and 1 base at J, with 10 bases in the middle. DNA for the CDR3: TGTGCCATCAGTGGGTGGCATATCCAAGAGACCCAGTACTTC. Protein sequence: CAISGWHIQETQYF.

The chain has TRBV25-1 and TRBJ2-7, with a tentative D call TRBD2 (7 bases). The ends were cut back, 4 bases at V and 2 bases at J, with 24 bases in the middle. Germline V gene data show CDR1 as MGHDK and CDR2 as SYGVNS. The CDR3 has 18 residues. The CDR3 DNA sequence: TGTGCCAGCAGTGGGGGGCCAGGGAGGGATGGTTTCGCCTACGAGCAGTACTTC. Amino acids: CASSGGPGRDGFAYEQYF.

The CDR3 DNA follows: TGTGCCAGCACCCTCCTGGCGGGGGGACCCTCTGGGGCCAACGTCCTGACTTTC. This encodes CASTLLAGGPSGANVLTF. The rearrangement uses TRBV11-2 and TRBJ2-6, with 8 bases aligning to TRBD2. V gave up 7 bases and J gave up 0 bases; unmatched junction bases: 11. This CDR3 has 18 amino acids. CDR1 is SGHAT and CDR2 is FQNNGV in the germline V gene.

The chain recombines TRBV29-1 with TRBJ1-1; no clear D. V was trimmed by 4 bases and J by 0 bases, leaving 6 bases between them. The CDR3 is made up of 12 amino acids. Germline CDR1 and CDR2: SQVTM and ANQGSEA. The CDR3 sequence is CSVAPMNTEAFF. The CDR3 nucleotides are TGCAGCGTTGCCCCGATGAACACTGAAGCTTTCTTT.

This clone was detected only a few times. The V gene is TRBV28, the J gene TRBJ1-3; possibly TRBD1 for D (6 bases). The V and J ends lost 5 bases and 2 bases respectively, with 13 bases between them. Germline loops: CDR1 MDHEN, CDR2 SYDVKM. CDR3 length: 15 amino acids. For the CDR3, the DNA is TGTGCCAGCAGTCTAGACAGGATGGCTGGAAACACCATATATTTT. Translated: CASSLDRMAGNTIYF.

This clone was detected only once. The rearrangement uses TRBV5-1 and TRBJ2-1, with a tentative D call TRBD1 (5 bases). The V gene lost 1 base and the J gene lost 3 bases, with 14 bases spanning the gap. The V gene's germline CDR1 is SGHRS and CDR2 YFSETQ. The CDR3 contains 16 residues. The chain's CDR3 is CASSLFGQGIYNEQFF. DNA of the CDR3: TGCGCCAGCAGCTTGTTCGGACAAGGGATCTACAATGAGCAGTTCTTC.

The chain carries TRBV30 and TRBJ1-1, with D uncertain. Germline V gene data show CDR1 as GTSNPN and CDR2 as SVGIG (reference sequence). Trimming removed 7 bases at V and 6 bases at J, with 21 bases between. The CDR3 totals 14 residues. CDR3 protein: CASITSGLFAEAFF. The CDR3 DNA reads as TGTGCCTCAATAACCTCGGGTTTGTTCGCTGAAGCTTTCTTT. Drawing the rest from reference TRBV30 and TRBJ1-1, the complete variable domain is SQTIHQWPATLVQPVGSPLSLECTVEGTSNPNLYWYRQAAGRGLQLLFYSVGIGQISSEVPQNLSASRPQDRQFILSSKKLLLSDSGFYLCASITSGLFAEAFFGQGTRLTVV.

This sequence joins TRBV30 and TRBJ1-2; D not certain. The CDR3 is made up of 14 amino acids. Per germline, CDR1 GTSNPN and CDR2 SVGIG (reference sequence). Trimming cost V 2 bases and J 3 bases, with 13 bases left between them. The CDR3 DNA reads TGTGCCTGGAGTACGGGCCTCGTGGACTATGGCTACACCTTC. This encodes CAWSTGLVDYGYTF.

In this sample, this clone turned up once. This rearrangement joins TRBV4-1 to TRBJ1-1; D is uncertain. Trimming stripped 3 bases from V and 2 bases from J, with 13 bases between. The germline V gene encodes CDR1 MGHRA and CDR2 YSYEKL. This CDR3 is 15 amino acids long. The DNA for the CDR3 is TGCGCCAGCAGCCACCGCGGGCAGCTTAACACTGAAGCTTTCTTT. Translating gives CASSHRGQLNTEAFF.

This chain joins TRBV29-1 and TRBJ2-3; D remains ambiguous. Trimming shortened V by 4 bases and J by 2 bases, and 13 bases separated the two germline ends. This CDR3 is 14 amino acids long. From germline, CDR1 is SQVTM and CDR2 ANQGSEA. The CDR3 region has the DNA TGCAGCGTTGGTCGGCCCTCAATCACAGATACGCAGTATTTT. This translates into CSVGRPSITDTQYF.